The 23 T cell receptor beta chains presented below share a single source sample, sequenced in a study of blood T cell repertoires in COVID-19. Clones were read by immunoSEQ multiplex PCR, and TCRdb kept only the in-frame ones, dropping some. The sample comprises under 130,000 clones, about 85% of which are singletons, and 2.1% rests with the top ten. Sequenced: peripheral blood. Receptors originate from a human donor in a cohort sampled during active COVID-19.

This sequence joins TRBV7-9 and TRBJ2-5; D is perhaps TRBD1 (5 bases). There are 14 residues in the CDR3. V lost 3 bases, J lost 4 bases, and 12 bases lay in between. CDR1 and CDR2 from the germline V gene are SEHNR and FQNEAQ (reference sequence). CDR3 nucleotide sequence: TGTGCCAGCAGCTTGGAAATGGGGCCAGAGACCCAGTACTTC. It encodes CASSLEMGPETQYF.

The table lists this clone with a count of one. The CDR3 loop reads CASSQEVVSGQNTQYF. Here the CDR3 DNA reads TGTGCCAGCAGCCAAGAGGTGGTCAGCGGGCAGAATACGCAGTATTTT. This chain links TRBV3-1 (or the pseudogene TRBV3-2) with TRBJ2-3; D perhaps matches TRBD2 (6 bases). Germline loops: CDR1 LGHDT, CDR2 YNNKEL (reference sequence). The V end lost 0 bases, the J end lost 7 bases, and 17 bases lay between the germline ends. The CDR3 contains 16 residues.

The chain combines TRBV12-3 or TRBV12-4 with TRBJ2-7, with 7 bases fitting TRBD2. J gave up 3 bases and V 5 bases, and 4 bases lay outside the gene matches. This CDR3 has 13 residues. The CDR3 bases are TGTGCCAGCAGTGTTCGGGGGGTCTACGAGCAGTACTTC. Protein sequence: CASSVRGVYEQYF.

This sequence joins TRBV28 and TRBJ2-3, with D possibly TRBD1 on 6 matching bases. The V end lost 6 bases, the J end lost 8 bases, and 12 bases lay between the germline ends. Germline loops: CDR1 MDHEN, CDR2 SYDVKM. The length of the CDR3 is 12 residues. CDR3 loop: CASRGAGFTQYF. CDR3 coding DNA: TGTGCCAGCAGGGGGGCAGGTTTTACGCAGTATTTT.

The chain links TRBV4-1 to TRBJ2-5; 14 bases align to TRBD2. Germline loops: CDR1 MGHRA, CDR2 YSYEKL. The CDR3 runs to 20 residues. J gave up 3 bases and V 4 bases, and 16 bases lay outside the gene matches. This chain's CDR3 is CASSRIPVTSGRAYKETQYF. The CDR3 DNA follows: TGCGCCAGCAGCCGCATCCCGGTGACTAGCGGGAGGGCCTACAAAGAGACCCAGTACTTC.

The rearrangement links TRBV7-3 to TRBJ2-5; the match to TRBD2 covers 11 bases. Germline trimming cut 0 bases from V and 5 bases from J; bases unmatched to any gene: 8. The germline CDR1 and CDR2 sequences are SGHTA and FQGTGA. The CDR3 spans 17 residues. The CDR3 DNA follows: TGTGCCAGCAGCTTAACGCGGCTAGCGGGAGGTCAGGAGACCCAGTACTTC. Protein: CASSLTRLAGGQETQYF. Combining the CDR3 with reference TRBV7-3 and TRBJ2-5 gives the whole variable domain GAGVSQTPSNKVTEKGKYVELRCDPISGHTALYWYRQSLGQGPEFLIYFQGTGAADDSGLPNDRFFAVRPEGSVSTLKIQRTERGDSAVYLCASSLTRLAGGQETQYFGPGTRLLVL.

This clone was counted a few times. V is TRBV4-1 and J is TRBJ1-5; D not certain. Germline V lookup: CDR1 MGHRA, CDR2 YSYEKL. Trimming pared 1 base from V and 9 bases from J, leaving 7 bases between. This CDR3 is built from 12 residues. The CDR3 loop is CASSQGSLPQHF. DNA for the CDR3: TGCGCCAGCAGCCAAGGGAGTCTGCCCCAGCATTTT.

V and J are TRBV10-3 and TRBJ2-1; D ambiguous. The CDR3 is 14 residues long. The ends were cut back, 10 bases at V and 0 bases at J, with 13 bases in the middle. CDR1 ENHRY and CDR2 SYGVKD come from the germline V gene. Here the CDR3 reads CATQVILSYNEQFF. The CDR3 bases are TGTGCCACCCAGGTCATCCTCTCCTACAATGAGCAGTTCTTC.

The chain has TRBV6-2 or TRBV6-3 and TRBJ1-2; TRBD1 might be the D (5 bases). Trimming pared 3 bases from V and 5 bases from J, leaving 13 bases between. The CDR3 consists of 14 residues. The germline V gene encodes CDR1 MNHEY and CDR2 SVGEGT. The CDR3 sequence: CASSYPGQGYGYTF. The CDR3 nucleotides read TGTGCCAGCAGTTATCCCGGCCAGGGATATGGCTACACCTTC.

On this clone itself: Different DNA sequences within this sample yield the same CDR3. This CDR3 reads CASSLQSSYEQYF. CDR3 coding DNA: TGTGCCAGCTCTTTACAGAGCTCCTACGAGCAGTACTTC. The rearrangement links TRBV12-3 or TRBV12-4 to TRBJ2-7; D is undetermined. The CDR3 spans 13 residues. The V gene lost 8 bases and the J gene lost 0 bases, with 11 bases spanning the gap.

CDR3 protein: CASSLHGGGSVGSYNEQFF. CDR3 in DNA: TGTGCCAGCAGCTTACACGGGGGAGGTAGTGTGGGCTCCTACAATGAGCAGTTCTTC. This rearrangement joins TRBV7-9 to TRBJ2-1; D perhaps matches TRBD2 (6 bases). The CDR3 contains 19 residues. V dropped 2 bases and J dropped 0 bases, with 20 bases sitting between them. CDR1 and CDR2 from the germline V gene are SEHNR and FQNEAQ (reference sequence).

The rearrangement uses TRBV4-1 and TRBJ2-7; 8 positions agree with TRBD2. The CDR3 has 15 amino acids. With 1 base clipped from V and 3 bases from J, the junction kept 5 bases outside the gene matches. Germline V gene data show CDR1 as MGHRA and CDR2 as YSYEKL. In nucleotides, the CDR3 is TGCGCCAGCAGCCAAGTACGGGGGGGAAACTACGAGCAGTACTTC. Translation gives CASSQVRGGNYEQYF.

This rearrangement joins TRBV7-2 to TRBJ1-5; D might be TRBD1 (5 bases). The CDR3 is 15 amino acids. CDR1 is SGHTA, CDR2 FQGNSA, per germline. V lost 5 bases and J 0 bases, leaving 11 bases between the germline ends. CDR3 sequence (DNA): TGTGCCAGCAGCCTTAGAAGGGGTAGCAATCAGCCCCAGCATTTT. Translating gives CASSLRRGSNQPQHF.

J is TRBJ1-1 and V is TRBV5-1, with D perhaps TRBD1 (5 bases). The CDR3 sequence is 13 residues long. V shed 9 bases and J shed 4 bases, with 16 bases lying between them. CDR1 is SGHRS and CDR2 is YFSETQ in the germline V gene. This CDR3 reads CATFYRGSTEAFF. CDR3 DNA sequence: TGCGCCACTTTTTACCGGGGGAGCACTGAAGCTTTCTTT.

The chain is built from TRBV3-1 (or the pseudogene TRBV3-2) and TRBJ2-1; 10 nucleotides align to TRBD2. This CDR3 is 16 amino acids long. J was trimmed by 2 bases and V by 2 bases; bases with no gene match: 3. Germline V gene sequence: CDR1 LGHDT, CDR2 YNNKEL (reference sequence). As DNA, the CDR3 is TGTGCCAGCAGCCAAACAGGGACTAGCGCCTACAATGAGCAGTTCTTC. It is translated as CASSQTGTSAYNEQFF.

The chain is built from TRBV7-2 and TRBJ2-7; D is perhaps TRBD1 (5 bases). CDR3 length equals 14 residues. From germline, CDR1 is SGHTA and CDR2 FQGNSA. Trimming cost V 1 base and J 3 bases, with 10 bases left between them. The CDR3 bases are TGTGCCAGCAGCTTAGTGGGGCCCAGCTACGAGCAGTACTTC. Protein: CASSLVGPSYEQYF. Combining the CDR3 with reference TRBV7-2 and TRBJ2-7 gives the whole variable domain GAGVSQSPSNKVTEKGKDVELRCDPISGHTALYWYRQSLGQGLEFLIYFQGNSAPDKSGLPSDRFSAERTGGSVSTLTIQRTQQEDSAVYLCASSLVGPSYEQYFGPGTRLTVT.

The chain carries TRBV11-3 and TRBJ2-2; 10 bases are shared with TRBD1. V lost 5 bases, J lost 6 bases, and 6 bases stayed unmatched. CDR3 length equals 15 residues. Germline CDR1 is SGHNT and CDR2 is YENEEA. CDR3 sequence: CASSPGQGNSGELFF. CDR3 DNA sequence: TGTGCCAGCAGCCCGGGACAGGGGAATTCCGGGGAGCTGTTTTTT.

The rearrangement links TRBV5-5 to TRBJ1-4; a possible D gene is TRBD1 (6 bases). The CDR3 is 16 residues long. V shed 0 bases and J shed 7 bases, with 16 bases lying between them. Germline V gives CDR1 SGHKS, CDR2 YYEKEE (reference sequence). CDR3 DNA: TGTGCCAGCAGCTTGGGGGAACTGACAGGAGTTGAAAAACTGTTTTTT. This sequence encodes CASSLGELTGVEKLFF.

In its sample, this clone was seen once. V and J are TRBV2 and TRBJ2-7; possibly TRBD1 for D (6 bases). This CDR3 is 17 amino acids long. Trimming took off 6 bases at V and 5 bases at J, with 26 bases between the two ends. Looked up from germline, CDR1 is SNHLY and CDR2 is FYNNEI. CDR3 sequence: CASSTSKIQGLRNEQYF. The CDR3 DNA is TGTGCCAGCAGCACAAGTAAGATCCAGGGGTTGCGGAACGAGCAGTACTTC.

The chain joins TRBV7-3 to TRBJ2-1; D remains ambiguous. CDR3 length: 13 amino acids. The V gene lost 1 base and the J gene lost 4 bases, with 5 bases spanning the gap. Germline CDR1 SGHTA, CDR2 FQGTGA. The CDR3 sequence is CASSLNAYNEQFF. DNA of the CDR3: TGTGCCAGCAGCTTAAACGCGTACAATGAGCAGTTCTTC.

The CDR3 spells CASKFGETQYF. CDR3 nucleotide sequence: TGTGCCAGTAAGTTCGGAGAGACCCAGTACTTC. V usage is TRBV19 and J usage is TRBJ2-5; D unclear. Germline V gene sequence: CDR1 LNHDA, CDR2 SQIVND (reference sequence). V lost 7 bases and J lost 4, with 7 bases in between. This CDR3 spans 11 amino acids.

The V and J genes are TRBV4-2 and TRBJ1-1; possibly TRBD1 for D (5 bases). The CDR3 has 15 amino acids. CDR1 and CDR2 from the germline V gene are LGHNA and YNFKEQ. Trimming left V 0 bases short and J 2 bases short, with 10 bases between. The CDR3 nucleotides are TGTGCCAGCAGCCAAGATGGGGGGATTAACACTGAAGCTTTCTTT. Protein sequence: CASSQDGGINTEAFF.

The rearrangement uses TRBV4-2 and TRBJ1-2; D unclear. CDR3 length equals 15 residues. Trimming stripped 0 bases from V and 5 bases from J, with 13 bases between. CDR1 and CDR2 from the germline V gene are LGHNA and YNFKEQ. In DNA, the CDR3 is TGTGCCAGCAGCCAAGATCCTACAGACCAATATGGCTACACCTTC. It translates to CASSQDPTDQYGYTF.